This TCR beta chain is drawn from a study of blood T cells in healthy people across ages (dated by TCRdb to about 2015). With respect to the entire study: In model experiments, roughly one uniquely barcoded TCR beta cDNA molecule per two T cells was captured by template switching. Age-related changes in TCR beta repertoire diversity were measured in the study by deep sequencing normalized with unique cDNA molecular identifiers. Four age groups were formed from the donors: young (average 16 years), middle-aged (approximately 40), aged (62) and long-lived (about 80). To avoid experimental bias, donors of different ages were randomly spread across the sequencing lanes. Using the same blood draw, the study looked at two additional independent replicas of 1 million unique cDNA reads for two donors, one aged 18 to 30 and the other aged 80 or older. The study at large found these results: The percentage of naive T cells measured by flow cytometry correlated strongly with observed TCR beta diversity. Estimates of total diversity based on one million sequenced T cells were considered lower bounds and underestimates. Because profiling used bulk unsorted PBMCs, naive and antigen-experienced compartments could not be compared conclusively. Compared with the aged group, the long-lived group had more naive CD4+ T cells, fewer expanded clones and increased TCR diversity, suggesting age selection. Because the CMV infection status of the donors was unknown, age-related changes in expanded clonotypes may potentially have been confounded. As age increased, observed TCR beta diversity per million T cells dropped in a roughly linear way, and a significant reduction was already evident by age 40.

This clonotype was observed at least ten times. What this receptor recognizes is not known. It has no much larger one-base neighbor in the sample; base qualities were not kept. The library relied on 5' RACE. These reads were obtained on an Illumina HiSeq 2500. A second roughly 7 to 11 cycle PCR used a sample-barcoded 5' primer and a J-beta primer mix. Each TCR beta cDNA molecule received a unique molecular identifier from a template-switch 5' adaptor carrying 12 random nucleotides. At least 3 million CDR3-containing paired-end reads were obtained from each sample. The Mint cDNA synthesis kit, primed by a TRBC-specific oligonucleotide, was used to synthesize first-strand cDNA from all RNA. All cDNA was treated with uracil-DNA glycosylase and then went through a first 18-cycle PCR with the universal primers M1SS and BC2_uni_R. Per the source publication's procedure: Each sample was normalized by randomly selecting 1 million high-quality reads, each carrying a distinct molecular identifier. Reads sharing molecular identifiers were discarded rather than binned into consensus sequences. CDR3 identification, clonotype clustering and error correction used MiTCR with a Q25 quality threshold and the strictest error-elimination algorithm. A nonparametric unseen species model with Euler transformation was used to estimate a lower bound on total TCR beta diversity. TCRdb's own reprocessing of the public reads used fastp at Q25 and MiXCR and kept productive beta chains. Rows are unified per CDR3 protein, each entry keeping the most common DNA and genes. TCRdb, rather than the study authors, made the V and J calls. In all, the sample holds roughly 900,000 distinct CDR3 sequences, and about 30% of those were seen once. The ten largest clones take up roughly a sixth of the sample.

The approximately 41 donors, aged about 6 to 100 years, were systemically healthy Caucasian individuals from Russia. Around 10 milliliters of peripheral blood were collected from each donor into EDTA-treated Vacutainer tubes. Ficoll-Paque density-gradient centrifugation was used to isolate PBMCs, with at least 6 million per sample. Total RNA, at least 6 micrograms per sample, was extracted from PBMCs with Trizol reagent. Naive CD45RAhigh/CD27high T cell percentages were measured by flow cytometry on a PBMC aliquot from every donor. Germline trimming: 5 bases from V, 4 bases from J; junction bases outside gene matches: 6. The CDR3 measures 15 amino acids from cysteine to phenylalanine. Only CDR3 DNA is held: 45 bases, read in frame from base 1. The CDR1 and CDR2 encoded by the germline V gene (reference sequence) are LGHDT and YNNKEL.

This TCR was recovered from a woman aged 80 or over in good health. The rearranged chain carries TRBV3-1 and TRBJ2-7, with 12 junctional bases fitting TRBD2. The sequenced material came from blood. The DNA sequence reads TGTGCCAGCAGCACTACTAGCGGGGGGCTTTACGAGCAGTACTTC. Its coded protein is CASSTTSGGLYEQYF.